This T cell receptor (beta chain) was identified in a study of shared clonotypes between healthy human individuals. At the level of the study: Donors, aged 18 to 49, were a couple of women and three men.

Per the germline V gene, CDR1 is DFQATT and CDR2 is SNEGSKA (reference sequence). This CDR3 has 11 residues. V lost 1 base to trimming and J lost 8 bases, with 8 bases between them. Study outcomes and limitations: Researchers sampled only blood; tissue repertoires likely differ.

Only Caucasian adults living in Nashville, Tennessee made up the donor group. As regards this clone: Its specificity is unknown.

The unsorted PBMC replicate PCRs were performed with around 310 ng DNA, 25,000 to 30,000 T cell genomes. The table came from immunoSEQ multiplex PCR; TCRdb's copy has only in-frame clones and leaves some out. The profile shows about 490,000 clones, roughly 78% of them singletons. This chain joins TRBV20-1 and TRBJ1-2; D uncertain. This receptor was taken from a woman between 40 and 55 years old in good health. Some clones in this sample may be carry-over from other donors' samples. Sequenced sample: PBMCs. The CDR3 sequence is CSARVSQGYTF. CDR3 sequence (DNA): TGCAGTGCTAGAGTCAGTCAAGGCTACACCTTC.